These 28 T cell receptor beta chains were sequenced from one sample in a study of CD8+ T cells in alopecia areata (dated by TCRdb to between 2018 and 2020). Library preparation employed the immunoSEQ multiplex PCR assay. To provide template for TCR sequencing, every sample had RNA extracted and reverse transcribed into cDNA. TCRdb stores this immuneACCESS table with in-frame sequences only. Part of the clones is absent; in the studies checked, under half of the shortfall reflects unresolved V genes, and no reason is known for the rest. Across this sample there are more than 100,000 clones, with 70% to 90% seen only once. The ten largest clones take up around 10% of the sample. The treatment or condition label corresponds to: oral pan-JAK inhibitor, 5-10 mg twice daily. The sequencing here drew on CD8+ T cells sorted from blood, taken at approximately week 30, from a patient treated with tofacitinib. The receptors derive from a human donor with alopecia areata.

The genes are TRBV28 and TRBJ2-7, with 7 bases aligning to TRBD1. The V and J ends lost 6 bases and 1 base, in that order; junction bases with no gene match: 6. Per the germline V gene, CDR1 is MDHEN and CDR2 is SYDVKM. The CDR3 covers 14 residues. As DNA, the CDR3 is TGTGCCAGCAGGGACAGGTATGAATCCTACGAGCAGTACTTC. Translation: CASRDRYESYEQYF.

This chain uses TRBV28 with TRBJ2-2; no definite D call. The germline V gene encodes CDR1 MDHEN and CDR2 SYDVKM. The CDR3 has 15 amino acids. V lost 6 bases to trimming and J lost 6 bases, with 17 bases between them. The DNA of the CDR3 is TGTGCCAGCAGCATCAGACGTGAGGTGTCCGGGGAGCTGTTTTTT. Translating it yields CASSIRREVSGELFF.

J is TRBJ2-7 and V is TRBV4-1, with D possibly being TRBD2 (6 bases). V lost 0 bases and J 0 bases, leaving 12 bases between the germline ends. Germline V gene lookup returns CDR1 MGHRA and CDR2 YSYEKL. The CDR3 is 16 amino acids. In DNA, the CDR3 is TGCGCCAGCAGCCAAGAAACGGCGGGATTCTCCTACGAGCAGTACTTC. Amino acid sequence: CASSQETAGFSYEQYF.

This chain uses TRBV6-6 with TRBJ2-1, with D tentatively TRBD2 (6 bases). V lost 0 bases and J 13 bases, leaving 13 bases between the germline ends. The CDR3 loop spans 13 amino acids. Germline loops: CDR1 MNHNY, CDR2 SVGAGI (reference sequence). In DNA, the CDR3 is TGTGCCAGCAGTTACTCGATCAGGGAGGAACAGTTCTTC. Protein: CASSYSIREEQFF.

The rearrangement joins TRBV5-1 to TRBJ2-3; TRBD2 might be the D (5 bases). The germline gives CDR1 SGHRS, CDR2 YFSETQ. V dropped 4 bases and J dropped 1 base, with 10 bases sitting between them. The CDR3 covers 14 residues. The CDR3: CASSAGQGTDTQYF. The CDR3 nucleotides read TGCGCCAGCAGCGCGGGCCAGGGCACAGATACGCAGTATTTT.

This chain connects TRBV6-5 to TRBJ2-7, with 10 bases lining up with TRBD2. After removal of 3 bases from V and 2 bases from J, the junction contained 7 bases not matched to a gene. The CDR3 runs to 16 residues. Germline V lookup: CDR1 MNHEY, CDR2 SVGAGI. For the CDR3, the DNA is TGTGCCAGCAGTTATCTTCCTAGCGGGGGAACCTACGAGCAGTACTTC. It is translated as CASSYLPSGGTYEQYF.

The chain employs TRBV29-1 and TRBJ2-1; 9 bases map to TRBD2. The CDR3 consists of 15 residues. In germline, CDR1 is SQVTM, CDR2 ANQGSEA. J lost 8 bases, V lost 3 bases, and 11 bases had no gene match. CDR3 sequence: CSVDLEAGGRDEQFF. CDR3 in DNA: TGCAGCGTTGATTTGGAGGCGGGAGGGAGGGATGAGCAGTTCTTC.

This clone has only one observation. This sequence joins TRBV25-1 and TRBJ2-5; no firm D call. Between the trimmed V and J ends, which lost 4 bases and 2 bases, there was a span of 14 bases. The germline V gene has CDR1 MGHDK and CDR2 SYGVNS. The CDR3 consists of 15 residues. This chain's CDR3 is CASSGQVVGQETQYF. DNA of the CDR3: TGTGCCAGCAGTGGGCAGGTGGTTGGACAAGAGACCCAGTACTTC. The full variable domain, completed using reference TRBV25-1 and TRBJ2-5, is EADIYQTPRYLVIGTGKKITLECSQTMGHDKMYWYQQDPGMELHLIHYSYGVNSTEKGDLSSESTVSRIRTEHFPLTLESARPSHTSQYLCASSGQVVGQETQYFGPGTRLLVL.

The chain joins TRBV7-8 to TRBJ1-1; 9 positions agree with TRBD1. The CDR3 consists of 15 residues. The germline CDR1 and CDR2 sequences are SGHVS and FQNEAQ. V was clipped by 4 bases and J by 0 bases; unmatched bases: 3. The CDR3: CASSWGQGMNTEAFF. Written as DNA, the CDR3 is TGTGCCAGCAGCTGGGGACAGGGAATGAACACTGAAGCTTTCTTT.

The chain combines TRBV4-1 with TRBJ2-1; 14 bases match TRBD2. The CDR3 totals 16 residues. The trim removed 4 bases at V and 3 bases at J, leaving 2 bases unmatched. Germline-derived CDR1 and CDR2 are MGHRA and YSYEKL. For the CDR3, the DNA is TGCGCCAGCAGCCCGGGGACTAGCGGGGGCTACAATGAGCAGTTCTTC. Residues: CASSPGTSGGYNEQFF.

This chain's CDR3 is CASSSTSGTTGELFF. The CDR3 nucleotides read TGCGCCAGCAGCAGTACTAGCGGTACGACCGGGGAGCTGTTTTTT. The chain is built from TRBV5-1 and TRBJ2-2; 8 bases align to TRBD2. Per germline, CDR1 SGHRS and CDR2 YFSETQ. The CDR3 length is 15 residues. J lost 5 bases, V lost 4 bases, and 7 bases had no gene match.

This clone was counted only a few times. V usage is TRBV29-1 and J usage is TRBJ2-1; no reliable D call. CDR3 length: 12 residues. The V end was cut by 3 bases, the J end by 5 bases, with 8 bases between. Germline V gene sequence: CDR1 SQVTM, CDR2 ANQGSEA. CDR3 in DNA: TGCAGCGTTGATGCATACGACAATGAGCAGTTCTTC. Residues: CSVDAYDNEQFF.

This sequence joins TRBV4-1 and TRBJ2-7; tentatively, D is TRBD1 (6 bases). Per the germline V gene, CDR1 is MGHRA and CDR2 is YSYEKL. The CDR3 runs to 14 residues. V gave up 4 bases and J gave up 5 bases, with 15 bases separating them. The CDR3 coding sequence is TGCGCCAGCAGCCCTCCACAGGGCAGCAACGAGCAGTACTTC. It specifies CASSPPQGSNEQYF.

V gene TRBV11-2 combines with J gene TRBJ1-3; no definite D call. The germline gives CDR1 SGHAT, CDR2 FQNNGV. This CDR3 has 18 amino acids. V was pared by 0 bases and J by 0 bases, with 15 bases between. The CDR3 nucleotides read TGTGCCAGCAGCTTAGATTCGTTTGGCCGCCACTCTGGAAACACCATATATTTT. Its translation: CASSLDSFGRHSGNTIYF.

This CDR3 is CAISEPSGGAENTQYF. Here the CDR3 DNA reads TGTGCCATCAGTGAGCCTAGCGGGGGGGCCGAAAATACGCAGTATTTT. This rearrangement joins TRBV10-3 to TRBJ2-3; TRBD2 aligns across 12 bases. This CDR3 spans 16 amino acids. V lost 2 bases, J lost 7 bases, and 7 bases stayed unmatched. Germline V gene lookup returns CDR1 ENHRY and CDR2 SYGVKD.

The chain combines TRBV27 with TRBJ2-1; D is unclear. Germline V gene lookup returns CDR1 MNHEY and CDR2 SMNVEV (reference sequence). The CDR3 sequence is 16 residues long. Between the trimmed V and J ends, which lost 3 bases and 8 bases, there was a span of 20 bases. CDR3 sequence: CASSFRQLLGNYEQFF. The DNA of the CDR3 is TGTGCCAGCAGTTTTAGGCAACTCTTAGGCAATTATGAGCAGTTCTTC.

The chain is built from TRBV15 and TRBJ2-3, with D possibly called TRBD1 or TRBD2 (6 bases each). CDR1 and CDR2 from the germline V gene are LNHNV and YYDKDF (reference sequence). CDR3 size: 15 residues. V lost 5 bases and J 1 base, leaving 13 bases between the germline ends. CDR3 nucleotide sequence: TGTGCCACCAGCTTGGGGGGCCAAGGCACAGATACGCAGTATTTT. Translated: CATSLGGQGTDTQYF.

V gene TRBV5-1 combines with J gene TRBJ2-2; D might be TRBD1 or TRBD2, each matching 5 bases. V lost 3 bases to trimming and J lost 4 bases, with 16 bases between them. CDR3 size: 16 residues. Germline lookup yields CDR1 SGHRS and CDR2 YFSETQ. The CDR3 nucleotides read TGCGCCAGCAGCTGGGGGACGGATATTCCCACCGGGGAGCTGTTTTTT. Its protein product is CASSWGTDIPTGELFF.

The chain combines TRBV7-8 with TRBJ2-5; no clear D gene. There are 14 residues in the CDR3. Germline V gene data show CDR1 as SGHVS and CDR2 as FQNEAQ. Trimming left V 1 base short and J 4 bases short, with 10 bases between. This CDR3 is CASSLDLLVETQYF. The DNA of the CDR3 is TGTGCCAGCAGCTTAGATCTACTGGTAGAGACCCAGTACTTC.

In this sample, this clone turned up a few times. CDR3 in amino acids: CSVGQNTEAFF. CDR3 bases: TGCAGTGTAGGGCAGAACACTGAAGCTTTCTTT. This chain uses TRBV20-1 with TRBJ1-1; D not certain. Germline-derived CDR1 and CDR2 are DFQATT and SNEGSKA (reference sequence). The CDR3 covers 11 residues. Trimming took off 7 bases at V and 1 base at J, with 7 bases between the two ends.

V and J are TRBV27 and TRBJ2-1; D not certain. Germline assignment: CDR1 MNHEY and CDR2 SMNVEV (reference sequence). Trimming pared 3 bases from V and 7 bases from J, leaving 10 bases between. The CDR3 is 13 amino acids. The CDR3 DNA reads as TGTGCCAGCAGTTTCGGGTTGCCTAATGAGCAGTTCTTC. Its translation is CASSFGLPNEQFF.

The V gene is TRBV27, the J gene TRBJ1-5; no reliable D call. Trimming removed 2 bases at V and 0 bases at J, with 11 bases between. CDR1 is MNHEY and CDR2 is SMNVEV in the germline V gene (reference sequence). This CDR3 is built from 16 residues. The CDR3 coding sequence is TGTGCCAGCAGTTTAACACCCGGAAATAGCAATCAGCCCCAGCATTTT. Its protein product is CASSLTPGNSNQPQHF.

CDR3 sequence reads: CASSIGVSYEQYF. CDR3 sequence (DNA): TGTGCCAGCAGTATCGGGGTCTCCTACGAGCAGTACTTC. The chain has TRBV7-8 and TRBJ2-7, with D perhaps TRBD2 (5 bases). The ends were cut back, 6 bases at V and 0 bases at J, with 9 bases in the middle. The CDR3 consists of 13 residues. Germline V CDR1 and CDR2: SGHVS, FQNEAQ.

This clone was counted a few times. The chain uses TRBV6-5 and TRBJ2-2; no clear D gene. CDR1 and CDR2 from the germline V gene are MNHEY and SVGAGI. The CDR3 runs to 14 residues. Trimming shortened V by 3 bases and J by 6 bases, and 11 bases separated the two germline ends. CDR3 amino acids: CASSYPTGAGELFF. In DNA, the CDR3 is TGTGCCAGCAGTTATCCGACTGGGGCCGGGGAGCTGTTTTTT.

This chain links TRBV7-9 with TRBJ1-5, with a tentative D call TRBD1 (6 bases). Germline V gene data show CDR1 as SEHNR and CDR2 as FQNEAQ (reference sequence). V was cut by 8 bases and J by 8 bases, with 16 bases left in between. This CDR3 is 13 amino acids long. CDR3 bases: TGTGCCAGCGGGGGGGACATTCAGGAGCCCCAGCATTTT. It yields the protein CASGGDIQEPQHF.

The V call is TRBV27, the J call TRBJ2-1; TRBD2 matches at 8 bases. The CDR3 runs to 13 residues. Germline V gene data show CDR1 as MNHEY and CDR2 as SMNVEV (reference sequence). The junction had 0 bases not matched to a gene; V was cut back by 5 bases and J by 3 bases. The CDR3 loop is CASSSGGYNEQFF. The DNA for the CDR3 is TGTGCCAGCAGTAGCGGGGGCTACAATGAGCAGTTCTTC.

J is TRBJ2-3 and V is TRBV7-6; TRBD1 aligns across 9 bases. V lost 2 bases, J lost 4 bases, and 10 bases stayed unmatched. The CDR3 runs 17 residues. Germline V CDR1 and CDR2: SGHVS, FNYEAQ. For the CDR3, the DNA is TGTGCCAGCAGCTTATCCAGGACAGGGGAATTCGCAGATACGCAGTATTTT. Its protein product is CASSLSRTGEFADTQYF. Drawing the rest from reference TRBV7-6 and TRBJ2-3, the complete variable domain is GAGVSQSPRYKVTKRGQDVALRCDPISGHVSLYWYRQALGQGPEFLTYFNYEAQQDKSGLPNDRFSAERPEGSISTLTIQRTEQRDSAMYRCASSLSRTGEFADTQYFGPGTRLTVL.

This chain's CDR3 is CATSRKPGTGIYEQYF. DNA of the CDR3: TGTGCCACCAGCAGGAAACCCGGGACAGGCATCTACGAGCAGTACTTC. The chain links TRBV15 to TRBJ2-7, with 8 bases identical to TRBD1. The trim removed 3 bases at V and 3 bases at J, leaving 10 bases unmatched. Per germline, CDR1 LNHNV and CDR2 YYDKDF (reference sequence). This CDR3 comprises 16 residues. Using reference TRBV15 and TRBJ2-7 for the parts outside the CDR3, the full variable domain is DAMVIQNPRYQVTQFGKPVTLSCSQTLNHNVMYWYQQKSSQAPKLLFHYYDKDFNNEADTPDNFQSRRPNTSFCFLDIRSPGLGDTAMYLCATSRKPGTGIYEQYFGPGTRLTVT.